This TCR beta chain is drawn from a study of CD8 T cells in ankylosing spondylitis. General study results and limits: A TCR beta motif of about eight highly homologous variants appeared characteristic of ankylosing spondylitis blood.

This clonotype has ten or more counts. Its antigen remains unidentified. TCRdb reprocessed the 5' RACE reads with MiXCR, giving one entry per CDR3 protein. The sample yields some 200,000 distinct CDR3 sequences, about 6.7% seen once. This CDR3 spans 14 amino acids. V lost 7 bases and J 3 bases, leaving 12 bases between the germline ends. The germline CDR1 and CDR2 sequences are SGHTA and FQGNSA. The gene calls are TRBV7-2 and TRBJ2-2; no clear D gene. Sequencing input: blood, either unsorted or a sorted T cell fraction (not recorded which). This TCR was recovered from a male donor with ankylosing spondylitis. The CDR3 protein is CASTRWDYTGELFF. Here the CDR3 DNA reads TGTGCCAGCACCCGCTGGGATTACACCGGGGAGCTGTTTTTT.